One sample yielded the 9 T cell receptor beta chains listed below, sequenced in a study of blood T cell repertoires in COVID-19. The table came from immunoSEQ multiplex PCR; TCRdb's copy has only in-frame clones and leaves some out. In the table there are about 150,000 clones, around 79% of which are singletons. Sequenced: peripheral blood. The receptors derive from a man at least 80 years old with acute or convalescent COVID-19.

The table lists this clone with a few counts. This chain joins TRBV30 and TRBJ2-7; D is ambiguous. The ends were cut back, 2 bases at V and 7 bases at J, with 12 bases in the middle. Germline V gives CDR1 GTSNPN, CDR2 SVGIG (reference sequence). CDR3 length: 12 residues. The CDR3 loop reads CAWSHRLGEQYF. The CDR3 nucleotides read TGTGCCTGGAGTCACCGTCTCGGGGAGCAGTACTTC.

This chain uses TRBV11-2 with TRBJ1-4, with a tentative D call TRBD1 (6 bases). This CDR3 spans 14 amino acids. Germline assignment: CDR1 SGHAT and CDR2 FQNNGV. Deletions cut 5 bases from V and 3 bases from J, with 10 bases between. Here the CDR3 DNA reads TGTGCCAGCAGCGGGGGCCCGTCTAATGAAAAACTGTTTTTT. This gives the protein CASSGGPSNEKLFF.

The V and J genes are TRBV7-9 and TRBJ2-3, with 16 bases matching TRBD2. The CDR3 runs 18 residues. Germline lookup yields CDR1 SEHNR and CDR2 FQNEAQ (reference sequence). The J segment lost 5 bases and the V segment lost 3 bases, leaving 8 bases of the junction unmatched. CDR3 nucleotides: TGTGCCAGCAGCTTGGGACTAGCGGGGGGGCAACTGGGAGATACGCAGTATTTT. It specifies CASSLGLAGGQLGDTQYF.

The chain employs TRBV30 and TRBJ2-5, with a weak D call TRBD2 (5 bases). This CDR3 has 13 amino acids. V was clipped by 4 bases and J by 5 bases, with 14 bases between them. Germline CDR1 is GTSNPN and CDR2 is SVGIG (reference sequence). CDR3 bases: TGTGCCTGGACCCCCGGGGTTGGGGAGACCCAGTACTTC. Its translation: CAWTPGVGETQYF.

CDR3 protein: CASSFNRAQETQYF. The DNA for the CDR3 is TGTGCCAGCAGCTTCAACAGGGCTCAAGAGACCCAGTACTTC. The chain has TRBV7-8 and TRBJ2-5, with TRBD1 as a possible D gene (6 bases). This CDR3 comprises 14 residues. Germline V gene data show CDR1 as SGHVS and CDR2 as FQNEAQ. The V gene lost 3 bases and the J gene lost 2 bases, with 10 bases spanning the gap.

The chain recombines TRBV29-1 with TRBJ1-5; 8 positions agree with TRBD1. The trim removed 5 bases at V and 3 bases at J, leaving 9 bases unmatched. The CDR3 runs to 15 residues. Germline V lookup: CDR1 SQVTM, CDR2 ANQGSEA. The CDR3, as DNA: TGCAGCGTTTTCATCGGACAGGGCGACAATCAGCCCCAGCATTTT. Residues: CSVFIGQGDNQPQHF.

The chain joins TRBV24-1 to TRBJ2-2; D might be TRBD1 (6 bases). The germline V gene has CDR1 KGHDR and CDR2 SFDVKD. The CDR3 totals 15 residues. V gave up 5 bases and J gave up 2 bases, with 11 bases separating them. This CDR3 reads CATSVQGLNTGELFF. The CDR3 DNA follows: TGTGCCACCAGTGTACAGGGTCTAAACACCGGGGAGCTGTTTTTT.

This chain connects TRBV24-1 to TRBJ1-2; 10 nucleotides agree with TRBD1. In germline, CDR1 is KGHDR, CDR2 SFDVKD. The V segment lost 2 bases and the J segment 7 bases; nucleotides outside the gene matches: 6. The CDR3 has 15 residues. The CDR3 protein is CATSDWGQGLGGYTF. The DNA of the CDR3 is TGTGCCACCAGTGATTGGGGACAGGGGTTAGGTGGCTACACCTTC.

The rearrangement uses TRBV27 and TRBJ2-1, with 7 nucleotides matching TRBD1. V was pared by 0 bases and J by 8 bases, with 4 bases of the junction left unmatched. The CDR3 has 14 residues. The germline gives CDR1 MNHEY, CDR2 SMNVEV (reference sequence). The CDR3 DNA reads as TGTGCCAGCAGTTTATCGTACAGGGGCTATGAGCAGTTCTTC. Its translation: CASSLSYRGYEQFF.